This is a list of T cell receptor beta chains from one sample in a study of shared clonotypes between healthy human individuals. Clones were read by immunoSEQ multiplex PCR, and TCRdb kept only the in-frame ones, dropping some. Of about 2.4 million clones in the sample, 80% to 95% were seen once. Sequencing used naive CD4+ T cells from PBMCs. The receptors derive from a young man in good health. Some clones in this sample may be carry-over from other donors' samples. The CDR3 runs from the conserved cysteine through the conserved F or W. D genes are given only for firm matches. Expanded clones are given a class, and other clones once, few, many or no size at all.

J gene	D gene	clone size	V gene	CDR3 protein	CDR3 DNA
TRBJ1-3	TRBD1	-	TRBV9	CASSPQGAISGNTIYF	TGTGCCAGCAGCCCCCAGGGGGCGATCTCTGGAAACACCATATATTTT
TRBJ2-7	-	-	TRBV15	CATSPPGVSSYEQYF	TGTGCCACCAGCCCTCCCGGGGTGAGCTCCTACGAGCAGTACTTC
TRBJ2-1	TRBD2	-	TRBV5-1	CASRFGGASSYNEQFF	TGCGCCAGCAGGTTCGGGGGGGCAAGCTCCTACAATGAGCAGTTCTTC
TRBJ2-7	TRBD1	once	TRBV7-2	CASRQTGGTLWLYF	TGTGCCAGCAGGCAGACAGGGGGGACGCTATGGCTGTACTTC
TRBJ1-4	TRBD1	-	TRBV5-1	CASSQTGGTTNEKLFF	TGCGCCAGCAGTCAGACAGGGGGGACAACTAATGAAAAACTGTTTTTT
TRBJ2-7	TRBD2	-	TRBV7-9	CASSRGTSGSSYEQYF	TGTGCCAGCAGCCGTGGGACTAGCGGGAGCTCCTACGAGCAGTACTTC
TRBJ2-7	TRBD2	-	TRBV28	CASSKSSGYSYEQYF	TGTGCCAGCAGCAAATCTAGCGGTTACTCCTACGAGCAGTACTTC
TRBJ2-7	-	-	TRBV29-1	CSVVILTLDYEQYF	TGCAGCGTTGTAATCCTGACCCTGGACTACGAGCAGTACTTC
TRBJ1-4	TRBD1	-	TRBV5-1	CASSPGGPNEKLFF	TGCGCCAGCAGCCCAGGGGGTCCTAATGAAAAACTGTTTTTT
TRBJ2-1	-	once	TRBV4-2	CASSPGHSSYNEQFF	TGTGCCAGCAGCCCCGGACACAGCTCCTACAATGAGCAGTTCTTC
TRBJ2-1	-	-	TRBV6-1	CASRLEILNEQFF	TGTGCCAGCAGACTAGAAATACTCAATGAGCAGTTCTTC
TRBJ2-7	TRBD2	once	TRBV6-5	CASSRTLAGDYEQYF	TGTGCCAGCAGCCGAACTCTAGCGGGAGACTACGAGCAGTACTTC
TRBJ2-1	TRBD2	-	TRBV29-1	CSVPRLAGLYNEQFF	TGCAGCGTTCCCAGGCTAGCGGGTCTTTACAATGAGCAGTTCTTC
TRBJ1-2	-	-	TRBV5-1	CASSFRSAGTNYGYTF	TGCGCCAGCAGCTTTAGGTCGGCAGGAACTAACTATGGCTACACCTTC
TRBJ2-1	TRBD2	-	TRBV6-1	CASTPGLANEQFF	TGTGCCAGCACGCCGGGACTAGCCAATGAGCAGTTCTTC
TRBJ2-7	-	-	TRBV6-6	CASRSSAGSYEQYF	TGTGCCAGCAGATCCTCCGCCGGGTCCTACGAGCAGTACTTC
TRBJ2-5	TRBD1	-	TRBV5-1	CASGGTAEETQYF	TGCGCCAGCGGTGGGACAGCTGAAGAGACCCAGTACTTC
TRBJ2-7	-	-	TRBV2	CASTEGHEQYF	TGTGCCAGCACCGAGGGCCACGAGCAGTACTTC
TRBJ2-2	TRBD1	-	TRBV10-3	CAISETGDTGELFF	TGTGCCATCAGTGAGACAGGGGACACCGGGGAGCTGTTTTTT